Sequencing of this T cell receptor beta chain was carried out in a study of T-cell memory formation after mild COVID-19. TCRdb passed the 5' RACE reads through MiXCR, listing each CDR3 protein once. The sample has some 600,000 distinct CDR3 sequences, 17% seen once. Germline V gene sequence: CDR1 SEHNR, CDR2 FQNEAQ (reference sequence). The CDR3 is made up of 13 amino acids. With respect to this clonotype: An end of the junction differs from the germline gene, which may be a read error.

The receptor was derived from an adult woman who had mild COVID-19 (a few samples of this study predate the infection). Cell type and time point are not known. This chain connects TRBV7-9 to TRBJ2-2; 7 nucleotides align to TRBD1. The sequenced material came from PBMCs or a T cell subset sorted from them (not recorded which). CDR3 in DNA: TGTGCCAGCAGCTGGGACAGCCCCGGCGAGCTGTTTTTT. The encoded protein is CASSWDSPGELFF.